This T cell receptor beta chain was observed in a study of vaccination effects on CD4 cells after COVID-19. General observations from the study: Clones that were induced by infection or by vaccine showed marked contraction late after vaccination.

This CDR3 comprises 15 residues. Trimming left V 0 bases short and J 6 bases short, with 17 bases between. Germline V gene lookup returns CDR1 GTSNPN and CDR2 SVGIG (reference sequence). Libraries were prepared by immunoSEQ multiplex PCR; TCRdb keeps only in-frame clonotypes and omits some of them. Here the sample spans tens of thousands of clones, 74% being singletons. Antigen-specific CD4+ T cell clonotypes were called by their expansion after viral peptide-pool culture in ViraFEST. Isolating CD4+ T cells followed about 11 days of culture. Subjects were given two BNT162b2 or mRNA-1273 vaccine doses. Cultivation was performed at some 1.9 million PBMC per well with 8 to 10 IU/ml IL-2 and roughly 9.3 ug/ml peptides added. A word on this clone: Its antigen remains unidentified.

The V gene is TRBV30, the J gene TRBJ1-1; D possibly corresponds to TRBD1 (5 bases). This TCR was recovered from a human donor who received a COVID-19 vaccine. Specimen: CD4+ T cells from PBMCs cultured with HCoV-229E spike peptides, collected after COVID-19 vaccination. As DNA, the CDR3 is TGTGCCTGGAGTGTACTAGGCAGGGACTCGTCTGAAGCTTTCTTT. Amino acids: CAWSVLGRDSSEAFF.